This T cell receptor beta chain is drawn from a study of T cells in Graves' hyperthyroidism and ophthalmopathy (dated by TCRdb to between 2018 and 2021). For the study in its entirety: Peripheral blood samples were taken at the time of initial diagnosis, prior to any treatment. An independent validation cohort of under 20 hyperthyroidism patients and 15 or so patients who later progressed to ophthalmopathy tested prospective prediction of ophthalmopathy. In addition, the study compared T-cell repertoires in thyroid tissue and in blood from about 6 Graves' hyperthyroidism patients. After blood sampling, hyperthyroidism patients were treated with methimazole at a starting dose of 30 mg daily, and ophthalmopathy patients were treated with high-dose intravenous methylprednisolone. The roughly 90 discovery patients were divided at random into training and test sets in a 7:3 ratio. TCR V-J signatures able to tell the groups apart were searched for in a discovery cohort of some 100 patients, of whom around 43 had Graves' ophthalmopathy and 55 to 65 had stable Graves' hyperthyroidism. The paper describes TCR Vbeta CDR3 sequencing of about 140 peripheral blood samples, made up of around 41 ophthalmopathy patients, roughly 80 hyperthyroidism patients and approximately 17 progressor patients.

The paper's findings and limits, for the study overall: Blood samples also contained most of the expanded thyroid clonotypes (frequency above 0.001), which suggests that blood repertoires may reflect thyroid immune responses. During validation, the model predicted progression to ophthalmopathy a median of approximately six months ahead of onset, with almost 71% sensitivity and 72% to 80% specificity. Ophthalmopathy was separated from stable hyperthyroidism by a 13 V-J signature model, with 87.88% sensitivity and approximately 84% specificity obtained in cross-validation and 80%/75% obtained in testing. No statistical method was used to fix the sample size in advance, and group allocation was not hidden from the investigators.

Stable Graves' hyperthyroidism was defined as the absence of progression to ophthalmopathy over 18 months of follow-up. The hyperthyroidism patients were between 18 and 65 years old and newly diagnosed, with a disease duration of less than 2 months. Patients with uncontrolled infections, other autoimmune diseases, pregnancy or lactation were excluded. Clinical symptoms, serum thyroxine and TRAb, thyroid ultrasound, and orbital computed tomography formed the basis for the diagnoses. PBMCs were isolated from 10 ml of fresh peripheral blood by Ficoll-Paque density gradient centrifugation. Trizol reagent was used to extract total RNA, and RNA quality was then checked on an Agilent 2100 Bioanalyzer. This clonotype has a count of ten or more. It has no known antigen specificity. Base qualities are not at hand, and no much larger clone is one base apart. Ends trimmed: V by 1 base, J by 2 bases; bases unmatched to a gene: 4. According to the germline V gene (reference sequence), CDR1 reads LGHDT and CDR2 reads YNNKEL. Including cysteine and phenylalanine, the CDR3 has 16 amino acids. Only the CDR3 part of the read is kept: 48 bases, read in frame from the first base.

The TCR beta CDR3 regions were amplified from the RNA transcripts. The first round of RT-PCR for the TCR CDR3 was performed with the HTBI primer set and the Qiagen OneStep RT-PCR kit. The libraries were constructed in a second round of multiplex PCR and then size-selected and purified. Sequencing of the libraries was done on an Illumina HiSeq2000 using paired-end 100 bp reads. In the original analysis: SOAPnuke was used to process the raw data, throwing out any read that contained adapters or uncalled bases, had a mean Phred below 15, or lacked an exact constant-primer or identifier match. COPE v1.2.5 was used to merge the high-quality paired reads, and each unique nucleotide sequence was defined as a clonotype. MiTCR v1.1 was used to align clonotypes to the IMGT TRBV, TRBD and TRBJ reference segments. The analysis included only V-J combinations with a frequency above 0.0001, which together covered 98% to 99.2% of the repertoires. The TCS score was defined as the ratio of F50 (clonal expansion) to E x V (chaos), calculated using BLOSUM62-based TCRdist between CDR3 peptides within each V-J. Welch's t-statistics and random forest reduced roughly 540 V-J features to 10 to 15, which were used in a naive Bayes classifier (R e1071). Using fastp at Q25 and MiXCR, TCRdb reprocessed the public reads and kept productive beta chains. Rows with a matching CDR3 protein are joined into one entry that keeps the most common DNA and genes. The V and J calls follow TCRdb's processing rather than the paper's. The sample table contains approximately 430,000 distinct CDR3 sequences; only one count was recorded for roughly 14% of them. The top ten constitute roughly 13% of the sample.

The sequence is built from TRBV3-1 and TRBJ2-7; TRBD2 fits 11 bases in the junction. Material for sequencing was blood. The receptor comes from a woman under 30 with Graves' hyperthyroidism. The nucleotides read TGTGCCAGCAGCCAAGGGCTAGCGGGAGGCGCCTACGAGCAGTACTTC. It translates to CASSQGLAGGAYEQYF.